This entry describes one TCR beta chain. Its antigen specificity is not known. Base qualities are not provided; no much larger clone lies one nucleotide away. The data were obtained in a study of shared clonotypes between healthy human individuals (TCRdb year 2020). Notes on the research overall: A few men and a couple of women, aged 18 to 49 years, made up the cohort. Leukapheresis yielded between about 0.94 and 8.9 billion PBMCs per donor. For each donor, CD4 naive and CD4 memory were each run on three plates, CD8 naive on two plates, and CD8 memory on one plate. Blood TCR repertoires of 5 or 6 healthy adults were deeply sequenced to estimate repertoire size and the extent of clonotype sharing between individuals. To increase sequencing depth and limit assay-specific biases, different laboratories used diverse techniques to prepare libraries and sequence TCR repertoires. What the research found in general, with its limitations: Naive subsets generally had larger estimated clonotype richness than memory subsets did. Even with the large sequencing depth, rarefaction of the sorted-subset datasets indicated that sequencing was incomplete. Compared with non-shared clonotypes, clonotypes shared by all four sorted-subset donors had higher generation probabilities. Pairwise subsampling indicated that sequencing depth was expected to affect the degree of clonotype sharing among donors. Because the study included only a small number of donors, the genetic and exposure-history diversity represented was limited. Roughly 5% of naive CD4, 3.5% of naive CD8, 2% to 2.5% of memory CD4, and around 0.42% of memory CD8 clonotypes were shared across a handful of donors. Sampling was restricted to blood, and TCR repertoires in tissue are likely to differ from TCR repertoires in blood.

Using the deep immunoSEQ assay, TCR CDR3 regions were amplified from genomic DNA by multiplex PCR. Extracted genomic DNA from each cell subset was distributed evenly across all wells of several immunoSEQ 96-well plates, and each plate was treated as a replicate. For sorted subsets, each replicate PCR was loaded with approximately 0.2 ug genomic DNA, equivalent to 32,000 or so T cell genomes. Purified libraries were quantified with a Qubit 3.0 fluorometer, sized on a Bioanalyzer 2100, and re-quantified with the KAPA Library Quantification kit. Each immunoSEQ 96-well plate was sequenced on its own single-read 150-cycle Illumina NextSeq 550 flow cell. In the source study's methods: Because the immunoSEQ output included only junctional sequences and no quality scores, the filtering could not be the same as the filtering used for full-length reads. Sequences were annotated with PyIR, a Python wrapper for IgBLAST v1.9, using IMGT germline references to assign V/J genes and CDR3. Reads with weak V/J assignments (E-value above 1e-6), missing CDR3, stop codons, out-of-frame junctions, or ambiguous translated residues were removed. V3J clonotypes were defined as sequences sharing the same inferred V gene, J gene, and CDR3 amino acid sequence. The percentage overlap between two repertoires was calculated by dividing the number of shared unique clonotypes by the size of the smaller repertoire. Three approaches were used to assess repertoire richness: RTK rarefaction, the Chao1 estimator, and Recon v2.1 estimates of unobserved clonotypes. OLGA was used to compute generation probabilities for all TCRbeta clonotypes that the gDNA method yielded from several donors. Here the immuneACCESS table is served through TCRdb, limited to in-frame sequences with V and J called. Missing clones are a known gap in these copies; in checked studies unresolved V genes cover under half, and the rest lacks a known reason. D and trimming were read from the DNA, whereas the V and J calls and clone size are those reported in that table. This sample comprises hundreds of thousands of clones, 95% to 98% of them detected only once. The ten largest clones take up 0.3% of the sample.

CD8 naive samples were CD45RO-negative cells positively selected for CCR7, giving a CD45RA+CCR7+ population that excluded TemRA cells. Donors were healthy HIV-negative adults with no recently reported acute infections or vaccinations. Every donor was a Caucasian adult living in Nashville, Tennessee, USA. Blood was collected by leukapheresis, and PBMCs were isolated by Ficoll-Histopaque density gradient centrifugation and then cryopreserved in liquid nitrogen vapor phase. Analytical flow cytometry was used to check the purity and quantity of every magnetically sorted T cell population. From each sorted fraction, genomic DNA was isolated and quantified by UV absorbance on a Nanodrop 2000c. Sequences SGHDN (CDR1) and FVKESK (CDR2) are obtained from the germline V gene. After removal of 5 bases from V and 9 bases from J, the junction retains 10 bases not matched to a gene. Including the terminal cysteine and phenylalanine, the CDR3 comprises 13 residues. The DNA shown is the 39-base CDR3, in frame from base 1.

The chain links TRBV14 with TRBJ2-7; 7 nucleotides in the junction match TRBD1. Input material: naive CD8+ T cells sorted from blood. Taken with the paper, the label for cell subset or site translates to: CD45RA+CCR7+. The sequence came from a man younger than 40 in good health. The nucleotide sequence reads TGTGCCAGCAGCTCCTTGGGACAGATGGGGCAGTACTTC. Translated, it reads CASSSLGQMGQYF.